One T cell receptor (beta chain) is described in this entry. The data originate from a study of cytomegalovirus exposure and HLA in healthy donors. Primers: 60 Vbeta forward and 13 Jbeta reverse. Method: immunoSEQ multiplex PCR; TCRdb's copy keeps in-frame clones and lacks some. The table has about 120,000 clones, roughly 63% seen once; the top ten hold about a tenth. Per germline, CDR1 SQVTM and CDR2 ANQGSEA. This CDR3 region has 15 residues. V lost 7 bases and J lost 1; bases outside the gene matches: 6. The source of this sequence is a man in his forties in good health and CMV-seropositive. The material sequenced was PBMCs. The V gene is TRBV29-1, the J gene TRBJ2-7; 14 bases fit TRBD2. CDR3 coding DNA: TGCAGCGCTGCCGGGACTAGCGGGGGTTCCTACGAGCAGTACTTC. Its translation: CSAAGTSGGSYEQYF.